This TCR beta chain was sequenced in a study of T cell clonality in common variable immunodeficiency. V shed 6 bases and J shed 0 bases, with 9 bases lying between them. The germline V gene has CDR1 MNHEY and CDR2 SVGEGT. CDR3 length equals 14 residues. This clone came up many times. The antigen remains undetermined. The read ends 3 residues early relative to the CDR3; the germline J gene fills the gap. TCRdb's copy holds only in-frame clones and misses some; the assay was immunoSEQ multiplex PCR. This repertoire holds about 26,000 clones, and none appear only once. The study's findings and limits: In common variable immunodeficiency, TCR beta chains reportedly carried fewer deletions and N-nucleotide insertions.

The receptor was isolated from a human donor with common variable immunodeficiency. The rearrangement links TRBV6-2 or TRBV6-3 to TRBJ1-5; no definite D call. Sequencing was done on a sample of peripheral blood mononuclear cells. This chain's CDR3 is CASRHQYSNQPQHF. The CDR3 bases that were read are TGTGCCAGCAGACACCAATATAGCAATCAGCCC.